Shown below are 27 T cell receptor beta chains from a single sample sequenced in a study of blood T cell repertoires in COVID-19. TCRdb's copy holds only in-frame clones and misses some; the assay was immunoSEQ multiplex PCR. Of about 230,000 clones listed, about nine tenths are singletons. The sequencing sample was made of peripheral blood. These receptors originate from a man over 45 with COVID-19, enrolled during active disease.

This rearrangement joins TRBV7-8 to TRBJ2-2; 10 positions match TRBD2. V trimming: 5 bases; J trimming: 0 bases; junction bases outside the gene matches: 3. CDR1 is SGHVS, CDR2 FQNEAQ, per germline. The CDR3 length is 16 residues. This CDR3 reads CASSPGLASNTGELFF. The CDR3 DNA reads TGTGCCAGCAGCCCGGGACTAGCGTCGAACACCGGGGAGCTGTTTTTT.

The rearrangement links TRBV9 to TRBJ2-7; a possible D gene is TRBD1 (6 bases). CDR3 length: 14 residues. Germline-derived CDR1 and CDR2 are SGDLS and YYNGEE. Trimming left V 4 bases short and J 3 bases short, with 14 bases between. The chain's CDR3 is CASSPTGTYYEQYF. The CDR3 DNA reads TGTGCCAGCAGCCCAACCGGGACATACTACGAGCAGTACTTC.

CDR3 sequence (DNA): TGCAGTGCTAGTCACGGGACAGGGAATCAGCCCCAGCATTTT. It is translated as CSASHGTGNQPQHF. The chain uses TRBV20-1 and TRBJ1-5; 9 nucleotides agree with TRBD1. Unmatched junction bases numbered 4, after V lost 3 bases and J lost 4 bases. The CDR3 runs 14 residues. The germline CDR1 and CDR2 sequences are DFQATT and SNEGSKA (reference sequence).

DNA of the CDR3: TGCGCCAGCAGCTCGGGACTCACCTACAATGAGCAGTTCTTC. Encoded protein: CASSSGLTYNEQFF. The V and J genes are TRBV5-1 and TRBJ2-1; TRBD2 might be the D (6 bases). CDR3 size: 14 residues. CDR1 is SGHRS, CDR2 YFSETQ, per germline. V lost 3 bases, J lost 2 bases, and 9 bases lay in between.

This rearrangement joins TRBV5-1 to TRBJ2-5, with a possible D match to TRBD2 (6 bases). The CDR3 totals 14 residues. The V end was cut by 4 bases, the J end by 1 base, with 11 bases between. The germline V gene encodes CDR1 SGHRS and CDR2 YFSETQ. The CDR3 DNA reads as TGCGCCAGCAGCCGGGAGCAAGTCCAAGAGACCCAGTACTTC. This sequence encodes CASSREQVQETQYF.

This clone occurred many times. The gene calls are TRBV27 and TRBJ1-5; D perhaps matches TRBD1 (5 bases). The V gene's germline CDR1 is MNHEY and CDR2 SMNVEV (reference sequence). Deletions cut 1 base from V and 5 bases from J, with 12 bases between. There are 15 residues in the CDR3. The CDR3 loop is CASSLFLSGHQPQHF. The CDR3 DNA follows: TGTGCCAGCAGTTTATTCTTGTCAGGGCATCAGCCCCAGCATTTT.

The genes are TRBV30 and TRBJ2-5, with D possibly matching TRBD2 (6 bases). The CDR3 extends over 13 amino acids. V was pared by 3 bases and J by 5 bases, with 13 bases between. Germline V lookup: CDR1 GTSNPN, CDR2 SVGIG (reference sequence). CDR3 nucleotide sequence: TGTGCCTGGAGCGGGGGTCTCTCGGAGACCCAGTACTTC. Translated, it gives CAWSGGLSETQYF.

This chain joins TRBV7-9 and TRBJ1-6; no reliable D call. Trimming left V 5 bases short and J 4 bases short, with 12 bases between. This CDR3 has 15 residues. Germline V CDR1 and CDR2: SEHNR, FQNEAQ (reference sequence). CDR3 bases: TGTGCCAGCAGCGCCTCGGGAGAATATAATTCACCCCTCCACTTT. Protein product: CASSASGEYNSPLHF.

The chain couples TRBV28 to TRBJ2-7; no definite D call. From germline, CDR1 is MDHEN and CDR2 SYDVKM. V was pared by 0 bases and J by 0 bases, with 21 bases between. The CDR3 sequence is 19 residues long. For the CDR3, the DNA is TGTGCCAGCAGTTTATGGTCTGGGCCGACGAACCCAAGCTCCTACGAGCAGTACTTC. Translating gives CASSLWSGPTNPSSYEQYF.

The chain combines TRBV6-2 or TRBV6-3 with TRBJ1-2, with D unresolved. Germline loops: CDR1 MNHEY, CDR2 SVGEGT. The ends were cut back, 6 bases at V and 8 bases at J, with 16 bases in the middle. The CDR3 runs to 13 residues. The CDR3 nucleotides are TGTGCCAGCAGCCTTTCTATGGTGGGCGGCTACACCTTC. Protein: CASSLSMVGGYTF.

This clone was counted once. The chain recombines TRBV30 with TRBJ2-1, with a weak D call TRBD1 (6 bases). V lost 1 base and J lost 15, with 13 bases in between. This CDR3 spans 11 amino acids. Germline V gene data show CDR1 as GTSNPN and CDR2 as SVGIG (reference sequence). CDR3 DNA sequence: TGTGCCTGGAGTGGGATTGCAGGGGTGTTCTTC. Translating it yields CAWSGIAGVFF. The full variable domain, its missing parts supplied by reference TRBV30 and TRBJ2-1, is SQTIHQWPATLVQPVGSPLSLECTVEGTSNPNLYWYRQAAGRGLQLLFYSVGIGQISSEVPQNLSASRPQDRQFILSSKKLLLSDSGFYLCAWSGIAGVFFGPGTRLTVL.

CDR3 DNA: TGTGCCTGGACCCTCTCAGGGTTGAGCTCCTATAATTCACCCCTCCACTTT. Translation gives CAWTLSGLSSYNSPLHF. The chain is built from TRBV30 and TRBJ1-6, with D tentatively TRBD1 (5 bases). The ends were cut back, 4 bases at V and 0 bases at J, with 16 bases in the middle. Germline CDR1 and CDR2: GTSNPN and SVGIG (reference sequence). There are 17 residues in the CDR3.

The gene calls are TRBV7-3 and TRBJ2-1, with TRBD2 as a possible D gene (6 bases). Germline assignment: CDR1 SGHTA and CDR2 FQGTGA. The V end lost 2 bases, the J end lost 6 bases, and 14 bases lay between the germline ends. CDR3 length: 15 residues. The CDR3 loop reads CASSLQTSWSNEQFF. DNA of the CDR3: TGTGCCAGCAGCTTACAAACTAGCTGGTCCAATGAGCAGTTCTTC.

V is TRBV15 and J is TRBJ2-7, with D possibly being TRBD1 (6 bases). The CDR3 totals 15 residues. V lost 5 bases and J lost 0, with 14 bases in between. Germline CDR1 and CDR2: LNHNV and YYDKDF (reference sequence). CDR3 residues: CATSGLGTSSYEQYF. DNA of the CDR3: TGTGCCACCAGCGGCCTTGGGACATCCTCCTACGAGCAGTACTTC.

As DNA, the CDR3 is TGTGCCAGCAGCGCCTTCTCTGGGGCCAACGTCCTGACTTTC. It is translated as CASSAFSGANVLTF. The chain links TRBV9 to TRBJ2-6; D is undetermined. V shed 3 bases and J shed 0 bases, with 4 bases lying between them. The V gene's germline CDR1 is SGDLS and CDR2 YYNGEE. This CDR3 comprises 14 residues.

V usage is TRBV5-1 and J usage is TRBJ2-6; a weak D match, TRBD2 (5 bases). The V end was cut by 0 bases, the J end by 0 bases, with 7 bases between. CDR3 length: 16 residues. From germline, CDR1 is SGHRS and CDR2 YFSETQ. The CDR3 nucleotides read TGCGCCAGCAGCTTGGATGGGAGCTCTGGGGCCAACGTCCTGACTTTC. This codes for CASSLDGSSGANVLTF.

This chain joins TRBV19 and TRBJ2-1, with 7 bases matching TRBD1. After removal of 7 bases from V and 4 bases from J, the junction contained 16 bases not matched to a gene. The CDR3 sequence is 17 residues long. Per germline, CDR1 LNHDA and CDR2 SQIVND (reference sequence). The CDR3 sequence is CASIPSSGTDLYNEQFF. CDR3 DNA sequence: TGTGCCAGTATTCCCTCGTCCGGGACAGACCTTTACAATGAGCAGTTCTTC.

J is TRBJ2-7 and V is TRBV10-2; 9 nucleotides line up with TRBD1. V lost 7 bases and J lost 7; bases outside the gene matches: 14. CDR1 and CDR2 from the germline V gene are WSHSY and SAAADI. The CDR3 totals 15 residues. The CDR3 coding sequence is TGCGCCAGCACCCAGAGGGGGACAGGGACGGGTGAGCAGTACTTC. Protein product: CASTQRGTGTGEQYF.

This clone was observed a single time. One junction end disagrees with the germline gene, perhaps due to a read error. The chain is built from TRBV18 and TRBJ1-5; 10 positions agree with TRBD1. CDR1 is KGHSH, CDR2 LQKENI, per germline. The CDR3 is 15 amino acids. The DNA for the CDR3 is TGTGCCAGCTCACCCGGGACAGGGGCGAATCGGCCCCAGCATTTT. This sequence encodes CASSPGTGANRPQHF.

The chain joins TRBV28 to TRBJ2-7; TRBD2 might be the D (5 bases). The germline V gene encodes CDR1 MDHEN and CDR2 SYDVKM. This CDR3 has 13 residues. Trimming shortened V by 6 bases and J by 2 bases, and 11 bases separated the two germline ends. The CDR3 spells CASSPPGAYEQYF. CDR3 nucleotide sequence: TGTGCCAGCAGCCCACCCGGGGCCTACGAGCAGTACTTC.

The rearrangement links TRBV7-3 to TRBJ2-3, with 9 bases lining up with TRBD2. Germline V gene lookup returns CDR1 SGHTA and CDR2 FQGTGA. V was pared by 3 bases and J by 5 bases, with 12 bases of the junction left unmatched. This CDR3 region has 17 residues. CDR3 loop: CASSFFLMLAGVDTQYF. In DNA, the CDR3 is TGTGCCAGCAGCTTCTTTTTAATGTTAGCGGGGGTAGATACGCAGTATTTT.

CDR3 loop: CASSTGQGAYNSPLHF. The CDR3 DNA reads TGTGCCAGTAGTACGGGACAGGGAGCCTATAATTCACCCCTCCACTTT. V usage is TRBV19 and J usage is TRBJ1-6; 9 positions match TRBD1. The junction had 3 bases not matched to a gene; V was cut back by 4 bases and J by 2 bases. The CDR3 has 16 amino acids. The germline V gene encodes CDR1 LNHDA and CDR2 SQIVND (reference sequence).

This clone was picked up a small number of times. The chain recombines TRBV4-3 with TRBJ2-2, with 10 bases identical to TRBD1. Looked up from germline, CDR1 is LGHNA and CDR2 is YSLEER. The V and J ends lost 1 base and 6 bases, in that order; junction bases with no gene match: 5. CDR3 length: 16 residues. Here the CDR3 reads CASSQGQGAWAGELFF. DNA of the CDR3: TGCGCCAGCAGCCAAGGACAGGGGGCTTGGGCCGGGGAGCTGTTTTTT.

The CDR3 DNA follows: TGTGCCAGCAGCGTAGGGGGCCGGGGGGACGCCCTAGGAGAGACCCAGTACTTC. It specifies CASSVGGRGDALGETQYF. The V gene is TRBV9, the J gene TRBJ2-5; 7 bases are shared with TRBD2. The CDR3 length is 18 residues. V lost 0 bases, J lost 4 bases, and 15 bases stayed unmatched. The V gene's germline CDR1 is SGDLS and CDR2 YYNGEE.

The J gene is TRBJ2-7, the V gene TRBV6-1; 10 bases fit TRBD2. The junction had 8 bases not matched to a gene; V was cut back by 3 bases and J by 0 bases. The CDR3 extends over 17 amino acids. Germline CDR1 MNHNS, CDR2 SASEGT. CDR3 in DNA: TGTGCCAGCAGTGATCGTTTAGCGGGAGGCCCCTCCTACGAGCAGTACTTC. This encodes CASSDRLAGGPSYEQYF.

About this clone: Within the sample, other DNA sequences also encode this same CDR3. The chain is built from TRBV7-3 and TRBJ2-3; D is possibly TRBD1 (6 bases). V dropped 5 bases and J dropped 3 bases, with 12 bases sitting between them. Germline V lookup: CDR1 SGHTA, CDR2 FQGTGA. CDR3 length equals 14 residues. DNA for the CDR3: TGTGCCAGCAGCCCTGGACAGTCGACAGATACGCAGTATTTT. Encoded protein: CASSPGQSTDTQYF.

The chain uses TRBV7-3 and TRBJ2-2; TRBD1 might be the D (6 bases). The V end lost 3 bases, the J end lost 7 bases, and 15 bases lay between the germline ends. The CDR3 is made up of 15 amino acids. Germline lookup yields CDR1 SGHTA and CDR2 FQGTGA. Here the CDR3 reads CASSLGADWSGELFF. CDR3 in DNA: TGTGCCAGCAGCTTGGGGGCAGACTGGAGCGGGGAGCTGTTTTTT.